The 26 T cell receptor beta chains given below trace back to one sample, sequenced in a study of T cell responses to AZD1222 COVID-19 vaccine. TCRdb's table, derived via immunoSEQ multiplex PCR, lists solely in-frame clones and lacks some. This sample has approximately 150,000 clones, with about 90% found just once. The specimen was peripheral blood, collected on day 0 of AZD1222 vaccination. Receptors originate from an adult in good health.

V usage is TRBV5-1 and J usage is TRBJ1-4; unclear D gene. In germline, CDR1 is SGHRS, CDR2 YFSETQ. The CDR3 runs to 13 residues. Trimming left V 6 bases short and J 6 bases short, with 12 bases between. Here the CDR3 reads CASKPAQDEKLFF. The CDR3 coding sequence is TGCGCCAGCAAACCTGCCCAGGATGAAAAACTGTTTTTT.

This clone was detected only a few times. The CDR3 sequence is CASSLQGALGYTF. The CDR3 DNA reads TGTGCCAGCAGTTTGCAGGGGGCGCTTGGCTACACCTTC. The chain uses TRBV27 and TRBJ1-2, with 8 bases matching TRBD1. With 3 bases clipped from V and 7 bases from J, the junction kept 4 bases outside the gene matches. Germline V CDR1 and CDR2: MNHEY, SMNVEV (reference sequence). CDR3 size: 13 residues.

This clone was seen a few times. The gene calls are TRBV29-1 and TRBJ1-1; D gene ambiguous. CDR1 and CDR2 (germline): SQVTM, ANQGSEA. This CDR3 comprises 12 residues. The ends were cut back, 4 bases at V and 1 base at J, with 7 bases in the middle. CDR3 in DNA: TGCAGCGTTGGCGCAGCGAACACTGAAGCTTTCTTT. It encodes CSVGAANTEAFF.

The CDR3 sequence: CASSSYLDRNTEAFF. Written as DNA, the CDR3 is TGCGCCAGCAGCTCCTACCTCGACAGGAACACTGAAGCTTTCTTT. V and J are TRBV5-1 and TRBJ1-1; perhaps TRBD1 as D (5 bases). Per the germline V gene, CDR1 is SGHRS and CDR2 is YFSETQ. The CDR3 runs 15 residues. The germline V and J ends were trimmed by 3 bases and 1 base, with 13 bases remaining between them.

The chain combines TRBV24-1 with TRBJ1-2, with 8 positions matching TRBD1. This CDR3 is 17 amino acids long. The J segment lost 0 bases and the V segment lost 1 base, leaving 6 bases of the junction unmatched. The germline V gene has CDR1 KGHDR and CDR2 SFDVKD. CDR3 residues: CATSDFKPGGTNYGYTF. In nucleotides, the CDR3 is TGTGCCACCAGTGATTTCAAGCCAGGGGGCACTAACTATGGCTACACCTTC.

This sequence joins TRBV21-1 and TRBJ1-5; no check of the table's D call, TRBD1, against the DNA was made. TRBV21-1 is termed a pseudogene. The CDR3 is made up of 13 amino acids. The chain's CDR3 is CASSKVQGQPQHF. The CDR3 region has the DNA TGTGCCAGCAGCAAAGTACAGGGACAGCCCCAGCATTTT.

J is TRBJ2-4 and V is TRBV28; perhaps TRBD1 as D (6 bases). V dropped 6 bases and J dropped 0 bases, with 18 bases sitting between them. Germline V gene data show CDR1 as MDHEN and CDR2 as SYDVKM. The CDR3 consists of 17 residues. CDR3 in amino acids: CASRSTGLSLAKNIQYF. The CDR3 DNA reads TGTGCCAGCAGATCGACAGGTTTGTCCTTAGCCAAAAACATTCAGTACTTC.

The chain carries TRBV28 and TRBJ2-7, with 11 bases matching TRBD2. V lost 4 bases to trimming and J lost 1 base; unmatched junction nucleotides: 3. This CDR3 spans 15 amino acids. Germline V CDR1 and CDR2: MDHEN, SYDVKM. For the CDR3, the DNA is TGTGCCAGCAGTTCCCTAGCGGGAGGTTCCTACGAGCAGTACTTC. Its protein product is CASSSLAGGSYEQYF.

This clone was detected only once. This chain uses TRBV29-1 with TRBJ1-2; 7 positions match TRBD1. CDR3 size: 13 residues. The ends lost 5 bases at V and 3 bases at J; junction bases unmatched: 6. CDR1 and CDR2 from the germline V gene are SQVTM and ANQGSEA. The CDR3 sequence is CSVRQGRDYGYTF. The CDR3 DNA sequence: TGCAGCGTTCGACAGGGTCGGGACTATGGCTACACCTTC.

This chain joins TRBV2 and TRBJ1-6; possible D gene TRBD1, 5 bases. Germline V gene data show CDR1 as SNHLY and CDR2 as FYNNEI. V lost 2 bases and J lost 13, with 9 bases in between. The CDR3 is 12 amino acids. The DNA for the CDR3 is TGTGCCAGCAGTGAACCAGGGCGGCCCCTCCACTTT. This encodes CASSEPGRPLHF.

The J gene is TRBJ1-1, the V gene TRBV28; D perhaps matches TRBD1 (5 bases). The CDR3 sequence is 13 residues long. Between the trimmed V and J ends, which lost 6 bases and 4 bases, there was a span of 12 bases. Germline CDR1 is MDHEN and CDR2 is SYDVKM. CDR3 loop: CASRGGRGTEAFF. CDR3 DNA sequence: TGTGCCAGCAGGGGGGGAAGAGGCACTGAAGCTTTCTTT.

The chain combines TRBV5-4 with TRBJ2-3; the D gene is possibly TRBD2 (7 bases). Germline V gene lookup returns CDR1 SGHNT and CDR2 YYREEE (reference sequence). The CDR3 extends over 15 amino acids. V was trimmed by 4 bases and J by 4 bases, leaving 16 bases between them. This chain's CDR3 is CASSPPVGGADTQYF. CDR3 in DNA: TGTGCCAGCAGCCCGCCTGTAGGGGGGGCAGATACGCAGTATTTT.

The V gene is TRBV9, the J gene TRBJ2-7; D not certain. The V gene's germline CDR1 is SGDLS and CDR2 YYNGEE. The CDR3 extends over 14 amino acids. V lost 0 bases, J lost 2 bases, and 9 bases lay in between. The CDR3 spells CASSVGGLTYEQYF. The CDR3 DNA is TGTGCCAGCAGCGTAGGCGGCCTTACCTACGAGCAGTACTTC.

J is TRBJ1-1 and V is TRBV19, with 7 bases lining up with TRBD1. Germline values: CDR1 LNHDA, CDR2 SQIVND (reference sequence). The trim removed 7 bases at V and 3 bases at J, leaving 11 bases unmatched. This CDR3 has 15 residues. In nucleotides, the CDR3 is TGTGCCAGTACCCTCGGGATAGGGGGCTACACTGAAGCTTTCTTT. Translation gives CASTLGIGGYTEAFF.

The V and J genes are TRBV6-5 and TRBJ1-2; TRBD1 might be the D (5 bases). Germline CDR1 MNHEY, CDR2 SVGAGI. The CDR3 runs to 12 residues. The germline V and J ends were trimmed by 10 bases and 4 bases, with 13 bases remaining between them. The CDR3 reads CATRVGIYGYTF. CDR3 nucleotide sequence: TGTGCCACCAGGGTGGGGATCTATGGCTACACCTTC.

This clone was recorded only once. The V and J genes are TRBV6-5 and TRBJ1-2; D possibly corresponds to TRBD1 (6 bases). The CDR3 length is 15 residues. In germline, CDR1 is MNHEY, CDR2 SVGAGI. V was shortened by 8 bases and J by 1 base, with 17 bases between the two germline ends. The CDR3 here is CASHPTGLLNYGYTF. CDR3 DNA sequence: TGTGCCAGCCATCCGACAGGACTACTTAACTATGGCTACACCTTC.

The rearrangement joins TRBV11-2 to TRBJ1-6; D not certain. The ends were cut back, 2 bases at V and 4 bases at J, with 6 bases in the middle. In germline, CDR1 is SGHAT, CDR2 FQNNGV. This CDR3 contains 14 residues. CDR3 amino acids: CASSLSVYNSPLHF. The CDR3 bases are TGTGCCAGCAGCTTATCCGTATATAATTCACCCCTCCACTTT.

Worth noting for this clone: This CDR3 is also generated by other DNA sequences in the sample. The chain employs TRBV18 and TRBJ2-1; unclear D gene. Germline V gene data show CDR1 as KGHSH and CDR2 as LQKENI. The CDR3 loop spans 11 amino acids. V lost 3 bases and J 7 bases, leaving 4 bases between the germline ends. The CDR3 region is CASSPNNEQFF. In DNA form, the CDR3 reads TGTGCCAGCTCACCTAATAATGAGCAGTTCTTC. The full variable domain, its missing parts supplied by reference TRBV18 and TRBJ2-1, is NAGVMQNPRHLVRRRGQEARLRCSPMKGHSHVYWYRQLPEEGLKFMVYLQKENIIDESGMPKERFSAEFPKEGPSILRIQQVVRGDSAAYFCASSPNNEQFFGPGTRLTVL.

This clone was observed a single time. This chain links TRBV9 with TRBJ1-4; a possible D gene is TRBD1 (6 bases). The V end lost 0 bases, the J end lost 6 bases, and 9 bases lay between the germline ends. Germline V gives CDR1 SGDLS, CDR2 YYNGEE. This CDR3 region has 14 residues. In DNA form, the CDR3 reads TGTGCCAGCAGCGTAGGCAGGGGCGATGAAAAACTGTTTTTT. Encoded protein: CASSVGRGDEKLFF.

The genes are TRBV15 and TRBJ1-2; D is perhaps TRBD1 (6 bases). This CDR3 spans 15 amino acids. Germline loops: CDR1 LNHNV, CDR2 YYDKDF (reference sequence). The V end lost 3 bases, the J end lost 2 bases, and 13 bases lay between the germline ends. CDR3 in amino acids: CATSSSGQGNYGYTF. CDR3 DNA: TGTGCCACCAGCAGCAGCGGCCAGGGGAACTATGGCTACACCTTC. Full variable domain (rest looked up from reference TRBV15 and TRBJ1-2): DAMVIQNPRYQVTQFGKPVTLSCSQTLNHNVMYWYQQKSSQAPKLLFHYYDKDFNNEADTPDNFQSRRPNTSFCFLDIRSPGLGDTAMYLCATSSSGQGNYGYTFGSGTRLTVV.

CDR3: CASSLESGGDQPQHF. The CDR3 DNA reads TGTGCCAGCAGTTTAGAGTCAGGGGGCGATCAGCCCCAGCATTTT. This chain links TRBV28 with TRBJ1-5, with 8 positions matching TRBD1. The J segment lost 5 bases and the V segment lost 2 bases, leaving 5 bases of the junction unmatched. Germline CDR1 and CDR2: MDHEN and SYDVKM. The CDR3 has 15 amino acids.

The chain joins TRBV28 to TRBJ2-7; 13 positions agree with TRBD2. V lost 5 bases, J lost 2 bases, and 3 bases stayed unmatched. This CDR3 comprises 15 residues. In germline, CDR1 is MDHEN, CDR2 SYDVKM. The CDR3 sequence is CASSQGLAGAYEQYF. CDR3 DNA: TGTGCCAGCAGTCAAGGACTAGCGGGAGCCTACGAGCAGTACTTC.

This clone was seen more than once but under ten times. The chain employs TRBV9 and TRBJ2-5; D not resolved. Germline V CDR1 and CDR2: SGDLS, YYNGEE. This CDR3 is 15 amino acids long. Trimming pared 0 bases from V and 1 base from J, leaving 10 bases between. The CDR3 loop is CASSVDRGTQETQYF. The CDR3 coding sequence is TGTGCCAGCAGCGTAGATAGAGGCACCCAAGAGACCCAGTACTTC.

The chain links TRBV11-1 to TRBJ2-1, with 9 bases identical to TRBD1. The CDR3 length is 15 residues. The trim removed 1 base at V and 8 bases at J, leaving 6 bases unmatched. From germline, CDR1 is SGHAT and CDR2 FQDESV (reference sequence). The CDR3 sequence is CASSLGDRGIYEQFF. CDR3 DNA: TGTGCCAGCAGCTTAGGCGACAGGGGGATCTATGAGCAGTTCTTC.

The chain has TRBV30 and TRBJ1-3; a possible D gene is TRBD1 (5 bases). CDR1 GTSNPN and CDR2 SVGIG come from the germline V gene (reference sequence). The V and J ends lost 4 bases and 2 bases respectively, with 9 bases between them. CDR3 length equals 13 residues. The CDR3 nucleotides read TGTGCCTGGAAGCCGGGGGCTGGAAACACCATATATTTT. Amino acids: CAWKPGAGNTIYF.

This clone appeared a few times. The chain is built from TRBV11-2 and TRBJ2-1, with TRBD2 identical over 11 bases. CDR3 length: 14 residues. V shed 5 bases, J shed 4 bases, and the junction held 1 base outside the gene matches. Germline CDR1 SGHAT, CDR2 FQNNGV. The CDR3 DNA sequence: TGTGCCAGCAGCCCTAGCGGGAGGTACAATGAGCAGTTCTTC. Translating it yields CASSPSGRYNEQFF.